The 8 T cell receptor beta chains given below trace back to one sample, sequenced in a study of blood T cell repertoires in COVID-19. This table comes from immunoSEQ multiplex PCR, and its TCRdb copy is limited to in-frame clones, with some not included. The sample lists 200,000 to 250,000 clones, roughly nine tenths occurring once. The specimen sequenced was peripheral blood. The receptors derive from a woman aged 50 to 60 with acute or convalescent COVID-19.

There are a few counts of this clone. CDR3 loop: CASSRGGTYEQYF. CDR3 coding DNA: TGTGCCAGCAGCCGTGGGGGGACCTACGAGCAGTACTTC. V and J are TRBV5-4 and TRBJ2-7, with D maybe TRBD2 (6 bases). The CDR3 spans 13 residues. The germline V gene has CDR1 SGHNT and CDR2 YYREEE (reference sequence). V gave up 4 bases and J gave up 2 bases, with 10 bases separating them.

The chain is built from TRBV6-5 and TRBJ1-1, with D possibly being TRBD1 (5 bases). From germline, CDR1 is MNHEY and CDR2 SVGAGI. This CDR3 is built from 15 residues. Trimming took off 5 bases at V and 2 bases at J, with 15 bases between the two ends. The CDR3 sequence is CASSRQGNLNTEAFF. The CDR3 bases are TGTGCCAGCAGTCGCCAGGGAAACTTAAACACTGAAGCTTTCTTT.

This clone has just one count. The V gene is TRBV6-2 or TRBV6-3, the J gene TRBJ2-2, with TRBD1 matching over 10 bases. Per germline, CDR1 MNHEY and CDR2 SVGEGT. The J segment lost 5 bases and the V segment lost 6 bases, leaving 6 bases of the junction unmatched. The CDR3 extends over 15 amino acids. The CDR3 is CASSLGQGKTGELFF. CDR3 nucleotide sequence: TGTGCCAGCAGCCTGGGACAGGGGAAGACCGGGGAGCTGTTTTTT.

This clone turned up a few times. The genes are TRBV7-7 and TRBJ1-1; 7 bases align to TRBD1. V lost 2 bases, J lost 6 bases, and 3 bases stayed unmatched. Germline V gene lookup returns CDR1 SSHAT and CDR2 FNYEAQ (reference sequence). CDR3 length: 13 residues. For the CDR3, the DNA is TGTGCCAGCAGCTTAAACCAGGGGGCTGAAGCTTTCTTT. Translation gives CASSLNQGAEAFF.

This chain joins TRBV11-2 and TRBJ1-2; a weak D match, TRBD1 (6 bases). The germline gives CDR1 SGHAT, CDR2 FQNNGV. There are 15 residues in the CDR3. V shed 5 bases and J shed 4 bases, with 17 bases lying between them. CDR3 bases: TGTGCCAGCAGCCAGTACAGGGAGGGCCCCTATGGCTACACCTTC. Protein sequence: CASSQYREGPYGYTF. The complete variable domain, with remaining parts taken from reference TRBV11-2 and TRBJ1-2, reads EAGVAQSPRYKIIEKRQSVAFWCNPISGHATLYWYQQILGQGPKLLIQFQNNGVVDDSQLPKDRFSAERLKGVDSTLKIQPAKLEDSAVYLCASSQYREGPYGYTFGSGTRLTVV.

The chain has TRBV5-4 and TRBJ1-6; weak D call: TRBD1 (6 bases). Looked up from germline, CDR1 is SGHNT and CDR2 is YYREEE (reference sequence). The V end was cut by 6 bases, the J end by 4 bases, with 14 bases between. The CDR3 length is 15 residues. The CDR3 reads CASTRGGVYNSPLHF. The CDR3 DNA sequence: TGTGCCAGCACCAGAGGGGGAGTTTATAATTCACCCCTCCACTTT.

The rearrangement joins TRBV6-2 or TRBV6-3 to TRBJ2-3; TRBD1 is a possible D gene (5 bases). Trimming took 0 bases from V and 2 from J, leaving 18 bases between them. The CDR3 runs to 18 residues. CDR1 and CDR2 from the germline V gene are MNHEY and SVGEGT. The CDR3 DNA reads as TGTGCCAGCAGTTACTCGGGGCCCAACTACCTTTTCACAGATACGCAGTATTTT. Protein product: CASSYSGPNYLFTDTQYF.

The V call is TRBV27, the J call TRBJ1-1; D remains ambiguous. The germline gives CDR1 MNHEY, CDR2 SMNVEV (reference sequence). V was pared by 4 bases and J by 4 bases, with 13 bases between. The CDR3 runs 14 residues. The CDR3 reads CASSSDQAGTEAFF. CDR3 DNA sequence: TGTGCCAGCAGTTCCGACCAGGCGGGCACTGAAGCTTTCTTT.